These 11 T cell receptor beta chains came from one sample sequenced in a study of T cells after posttransplantation cyclophosphamide (dated by TCRdb to the mid-2010s). Library generation was performed with the immunoSEQ multiplex PCR assay. TCRdb took over this immuneACCESS table, retaining in-frame rearrangements with V and J assigned. Such tables are incomplete; in checked studies, under half of the missing clones stem from an unresolved V gene, and the remainder is unexplained. In this sample the table shows fewer than 12,000 clones, 80% to 90% of which occur a single time. The top ten clones comprise about 5% of the sample. This sample's treatment or condition label indicates: high-dose cyclophosphamide on days +3 and +4 as single-agent GVHD prophylaxis. PTCy patients received busulfan and fludarabine conditioning, a related or unrelated marrow graft, and cyclophosphamide on days +3 and +4.

The sample was PBMCs, taken after allogeneic stem cell transplant with posttransplant cyclophosphamide. All receptors come from a female patient in her fifties or sixties who received an allogeneic stem cell transplant from a related donor, was CMV-positive, and had no GVHD. After a transplant, some T cells may be of graft donor origin.

The rearrangement links TRBV5-1 to TRBJ2-5; no definite D call. CDR1 and CDR2 (germline): SGHRS, YFSETQ. Between the trimmed V and J ends, which lost 0 bases and 4 bases, there was a span of 7 bases. The CDR3 has 13 residues. The CDR3 region is CASSLVTSETQYF. The DNA of the CDR3 is TGCGCCAGCAGCTTGGTAACTTCAGAGACCCAGTACTTC.

This clone has only one observation. This CDR3 is also generated by other DNA sequences in the sample. The chain couples TRBV2 to TRBJ1-6; weak D call: TRBD1 (6 bases). CDR1 is SNHLY, CDR2 FYNNEI, per germline. V gave up 3 bases and J gave up 0 bases, with 15 bases separating them. The CDR3 is made up of 18 amino acids. The chain's CDR3 is CASSDGFRGSSYNSPLHF. The CDR3 DNA reads TGTGCCAGCAGTGACGGCTTCAGGGGAAGCTCCTATAATTCACCCCTCCACTTT.

This rearrangement joins TRBV7-2 to TRBJ2-7; D might be TRBD2 (6 bases). Trimming took off 2 bases at V and 0 bases at J, with 11 bases between the two ends. The CDR3 consists of 15 residues. Germline values: CDR1 SGHTA, CDR2 FQGNSA. CDR3 loop: CASSLSTGVSYEQYF. Written as DNA, the CDR3 is TGTGCCAGCAGCTTAAGTACGGGGGTCTCCTACGAGCAGTACTTC.

This clone has just a few counts. The chain is built from TRBV6-5 and TRBJ1-1; D not certain. V gave up 3 bases and J gave up 0 bases, with 2 bases separating them. Germline lookup yields CDR1 MNHEY and CDR2 SVGAGI. The CDR3 runs 12 residues. The CDR3 region has the DNA TGTGCCAGCAGTTATATGAACACTGAAGCTTTCTTT. Translation: CASSYMNTEAFF.

The CDR3 sequence is CASSKGLAYTGELFF. The CDR3 bases are TGCGCCAGCAGCAAGGGACTAGCATACACCGGGGAGCTGTTTTTT. The gene calls are TRBV5-1 and TRBJ2-2; TRBD2 matches 9 bases. V was clipped by 4 bases and J by 3 bases; unmatched bases: 4. The germline V gene encodes CDR1 SGHRS and CDR2 YFSETQ. The CDR3 runs 15 residues.

The chain couples TRBV5-1 to TRBJ1-6; 8 bases fit TRBD1. Germline V lookup: CDR1 SGHRS, CDR2 YFSETQ. CDR3 size: 14 residues. Trimming cost V 0 bases and J 9 bases; bases outside gene matches: 2. This chain's CDR3 is CASSLGQGSSPLHF. In DNA form, the CDR3 reads TGCGCCAGCAGCTTGGGACAGGGGAGTTCACCCCTCCACTTT.

This clone was observed once. The V gene is TRBV7-9, the J gene TRBJ1-2; 8 bases line up with TRBD1. V was clipped by 8 bases and J by 5 bases; unmatched bases: 7. CDR1 and CDR2 from the germline V gene are SEHNR and FQNEAQ (reference sequence). The CDR3 extends over 13 amino acids. The CDR3 protein is CASGQGLDYGYTF. As DNA, the CDR3 is TGTGCCAGCGGACAGGGTCTGGATTATGGCTACACCTTC.

The rearrangement links TRBV5-1 to TRBJ1-4; TRBD1 is a possible D gene (5 bases). V was clipped by 4 bases and J by 8 bases, with 21 bases between them. Germline V gene data show CDR1 as SGHRS and CDR2 as YFSETQ. The CDR3 is 16 residues long. CDR3 DNA sequence: TGCGCCAGCAGCCAACCCTCAGGGTCACAAGGGGAAAAACTGTTTTTT. This encodes CASSQPSGSQGEKLFF. Based on the CDR3 plus reference TRBV5-1 and TRBJ1-4, the full variable domain is KAGVTQTPRYLIKTRGQQVTLSCSPISGHRSVSWYQQTPGQGLQFLFEYFSETQRNKGNFPGRFSGRQFSNSRSEMNVSTLELGDSALYLCASSQPSGSQGEKLFFGSGTQLSVL.

The chain links TRBV28 to TRBJ2-5, with 7 bases identical to TRBD1. The V segment lost 2 bases and the J segment 1 base; nucleotides outside the gene matches: 1. This CDR3 is built from 14 residues. The germline V gene has CDR1 MDHEN and CDR2 SYDVKM. The CDR3 protein is CASSLAGGQETQYF. The CDR3 coding sequence is TGTGCCAGCAGTTTAGCAGGGGGCCAAGAGACCCAGTACTTC.

This clone was counted a few times. The rearrangement links TRBV4-2 to TRBJ1-2; 7 bases map to TRBD1. J lost 2 bases, V lost 4 bases, and 7 bases had no gene match. The CDR3 contains 15 residues. The germline CDR1 and CDR2 sequences are LGHNA and YNFKEQ. CDR3 DNA: TGTGCCAGCAGCCCCCTAGGGGGCCGCAACTATGGCTACACCTTC. The encoded protein is CASSPLGGRNYGYTF.

V usage is TRBV6-5 and J usage is TRBJ1-1; D remains unclear. Germline loops: CDR1 MNHEY, CDR2 SVGAGI. This CDR3 is built from 13 residues. V lost 5 bases, J lost 0 bases, and 7 bases lay in between. In DNA, the CDR3 is TGTGCCAGCAGTCAACAGATGAACACTGAAGCTTTCTTT. Translating gives CASSQQMNTEAFF.